These T cell receptor beta chains were read from a single sample in a study of blood T cell repertoires in COVID-19. Profiled with immunoSEQ multiplex PCR; TCRdb holds only in-frame clones, not every one. In the table there are 220,000 or so clones, around 80% of which are singletons. Material for sequencing was peripheral blood. These TCRs come from an older woman with acute or convalescent COVID-19. CDR3s include the opening cysteine and the closing phenylalanine or tryptophan. The D gene is left open where the match is weak. Size tells how often a clone was seen (once, few, many) or the class of an expanded clone, and some rows leave it out.

cdr3_nt cdr3_aa v_call d_call clone_size cdr3_length j_call
TGTGCCAGCAGCTTTCAGGGAGGCGTCGTAGCTTTCTTT CASSFQGGVVAFF TRBV11-2 - - 13 TRBJ1-1
TGTGCCTGGAGTACGACAGGAGCTAACTATGGCTACACCTTC CAWSTTGANYGYTF TRBV30 - few 14 TRBJ1-2
TGTGCCAGCAGCCGTCCGGGACAGGGGAGTGAGGGCTACACCTTC CASSRPGQGSEGYTF TRBV7-9 TRBD1 few 15 TRBJ1-2
TGTGCCAGCAGCTTAGGAGTGAACTGGTACCAAGAGACCCAGTACTTC CASSLGVNWYQETQYF TRBV7-2 - - 16 TRBJ2-5
TGTGCCAGCAGCCAGGACAGGGTCGGTGAAAAACTGTTTTTT CASSQDRVGEKLFF TRBV3-1/TRBV3-2 TRBD1 - 14 TRBJ1-4
TGTGCCAGTAACGCTCTACAGGGGGGCACCGGGGAGCTGTTTTTT CASNALQGGTGELFF TRBV19 TRBD1 - 15 TRBJ2-2
TGTGCCAGTTCCCGTGGGGACAGGGTGAAATCCGGGGAGCTGTTTTTT CASSRGDRVKSGELFF TRBV19 TRBD1 - 16 TRBJ2-2
TGTGCCAGCAGTTGGGGTCAGGGCTTTTTAGGAGGAGGGCGGGAGACCCAGTACTTC CASSWGQGFLGGGRETQYF TRBV28 - few 19 TRBJ2-5
TGTGCCTGGAGTGTATCCGGGGAGGACACCATATATTTT CAWSVSGEDTIYF TRBV30 - once 13 TRBJ1-3
TGTGCCAGCTCACCGGGACAACTACTAAATAATTCACCCCTCCACTTT CASSPGQLLNNSPLHF TRBV18 - - 16 TRBJ1-6
TGTGCCAGCAGCCAGGTCTCTAGCGGGAGGAAGGATACGCAGTATTTT CASSQVSSGRKDTQYF TRBV4-2 TRBD2 - 16 TRBJ2-3
TGCAGCGCGGGACAGGGGAATCAGCCCCAGCATTTT CSAGQGNQPQHF TRBV29-1 TRBD1 - 12 TRBJ1-5
TGTGCCAGCAGCCCCCAGACAGCCCTTAACTATGGCTACACCTTC CASSPQTALNYGYTF TRBV13 - once 15 TRBJ1-2
TGCGCCAGCACACAGACAGGGGGAGCCAATCAGCCCCAGCATTTT CASTQTGGANQPQHF TRBV5-1 TRBD1 - 15 TRBJ1-5
TGCGCCAGCAGTCAGCCCGGGACACCGACCGGGGAGCTGTTTTTT CASSQPGTPTGELFF TRBV23-1 - - 15 TRBJ2-2
TGTGCCAGCAGCTTAAGCGGCTCTGGAAACACCATATATTTT CASSLSGSGNTIYF TRBV11-2 - - 14 TRBJ1-3
TGTGCCAGCAGCTTCCTATCGGGGGGGACACACAGACCCTACGAGCAGTACTTC CASSFLSGGTHRPYEQYF TRBV7-2 TRBD2 - 18 TRBJ2-7
TGTGCCAGCAGCGTAGGAGAGGGTCAGCCCCAGCATTTT CASSVGEGQPQHF TRBV9 - - 13 TRBJ1-5
TGTGCCAGCAGTCCGAGGACAGGGGGCTTCAACACTGAAGCTTTCTTT CASSPRTGGFNTEAFF TRBV2 TRBD1 - 16 TRBJ1-1
TGCAGCGTTGCGGCGGGAGGCTACAATCAGCCCCAGCATTTT CSVAAGGYNQPQHF TRBV29-1 - - 14 TRBJ1-5
TGTGCCAGCAGTCCCGGACCTAGCTGGGAGTACGAGCAGTACTTC CASSPGPSWEYEQYF TRBV27 - - 15 TRBJ2-7
TGTGCCACCAGCAGAGATCAAGGTGGCGGGAGGTTTTCTGAGACCCAGTACTTC CATSRDQGGGRFSETQYF TRBV15 TRBD2 - 18 TRBJ2-5
TGTGCCACCCAAGGGAGGGACGGCGGGAGTTCACCCCTCCACTTT CATQGRDGGSSPLHF TRBV24-1 - - 15 TRBJ1-6
TGTGCCAGCAGTTTGGACAGGGGGCGGAATGAGCAGTTCTTC CASSLDRGRNEQFF TRBV27 TRBD1 - 14 TRBJ2-1
TGCAGTGCTGGTGCGACTAGCGGGAGCGCTTCCTACGAGCAGTACTTC CSAGATSGSASYEQYF TRBV20-1 TRBD2 - 16 TRBJ2-7
TGTGCCAGCAGCGTAGATATGCGTCGCGGGGCCAACGTCCTGACTTTC CASSVDMRRGANVLTF TRBV9 - - 16 TRBJ2-6
TGCGCCAGCAGCCTGGGGGGGACAGGCCGATCTGGGGCCAACGTCCTGACTTTC CASSLGGTGRSGANVLTF TRBV5-1 - once 18 TRBJ2-6
TGTGCCAGCAGTCCCCTAACTGGTCCTCAAGAGACCCAGTACTTC CASSPLTGPQETQYF TRBV2 - - 15 TRBJ2-5
TGTGCCAGTAGCGATGGGACAGGGGGATATCAGCCCCAGCATTTT CASSDGTGGYQPQHF TRBV19 TRBD1 - 15 TRBJ1-5
TGTGCCAGCAGCGGGGGCCTAGCGGGAGGTACCTACGAGCAGTACTTC CASSGGLAGGTYEQYF TRBV6-6 TRBD2 once 16 TRBJ2-7
TGTGCCAGCTCACTGGGCCTACAAGAGACCCAGTACTTC CASSLGLQETQYF TRBV18 - once 13 TRBJ2-5
TGCAGCGTGACTAGCGGGAGTGAGACCCAGTACTTC CSVTSGSETQYF TRBV29-1 TRBD2 - 12 TRBJ2-5
TGCAGCGTACAGGGTAACGAGCAGTACTTC CSVQGNEQYF TRBV29-1 - once 10 TRBJ2-7
TGTGCCAGCAGCTTTCCTCGTGGCAGGGACTACGAGCAGTACTTC CASSFPRGRDYEQYF TRBV5-6 - once 15 TRBJ2-7
TGTGCCAGCAGTTTAGGGACAGGCATACCCTACGAGCAGTACTTC CASSLGTGIPYEQYF TRBV28 TRBD1 - 15 TRBJ2-7
TGCGCCAGCAGCCCAAGGACAGGGCGGCTTAACTATGGCTACACCTTC CASSPRTGRLNYGYTF TRBV5-1 TRBD1 few 16 TRBJ1-2
TGTGCCAGCAGTGTGAAGGGTAGCGGGAGTCCGGCCAACAAGGGGGGCCGCGAGACCCAGTACTTC CASSVKGSGSPANKGGRETQYF TRBV27 TRBD2 - 22 TRBJ2-5
TGTGCCTGGAGTGTAATCCGCGACAATGAGCAGTTCTTC CAWSVIRDNEQFF TRBV30 - - 13 TRBJ2-1
TGTGCCAGCAGTTTACCCCCGGGACTGTCCTACGAGCAGTACTTC CASSLPPGLSYEQYF TRBV28 - - 15 TRBJ2-7
TGTGCCAGCAGTCCCGTGGACAGCTACGAGCAGTACTTC CASSPVDSYEQYF TRBV28 - - 13 TRBJ2-7
TGTGCCAGCTCACCCGGGACAGGGAAGGACTACGAGCAGTACTTC CASSPGTGKDYEQYF TRBV18 TRBD1 - 15 TRBJ2-7
TGTGCCAGCAGTTTCCTGGACAGGGGCCCAAGCACAGATACGCAGTATTTT CASSFLDRGPSTDTQYF TRBV27 TRBD1 - 17 TRBJ2-3
TGCAGCGTTTCAGGGAAATCTAATGAAAAACTGTTTTTT CSVSGKSNEKLFF TRBV29-1 - - 13 TRBJ1-4
TGTGCCAGCAGCCCTGGGGGCGGCTCCTACGAGCAGTACTTC CASSPGGGSYEQYF TRBV11-3 - - 14 TRBJ2-7
TGTGCCAGCAGTTTATCATACATCCGGGCGGGTACGCAGTATTTT CASSLSYIRAGTQYF TRBV28 - - 15 TRBJ2-3
TGTGCCAGCAGCTTGTTATCCGCGGCCGCCAGCAATCAGCCCCAGCATTTT CASSLLSAAASNQPQHF TRBV5-6 - few 17 TRBJ1-5
TGCGCCAGCAGCTTCTCACAGGGGGAAGGAGAAAAACTGTTTTTT CASSFSQGEGEKLFF TRBV5-1 TRBD1 - 15 TRBJ1-4
TGCGCCAGCAGCCCGGGACTACCATCCTACGAGCAGTACTTC CASSPGLPSYEQYF TRBV5-1 TRBD2 - 14 TRBJ2-7
TGTGCCAGCAGTGGAGGCCCGCCAGATACGCAGTATTTT CASSGGPPDTQYF TRBV27 - - 13 TRBJ2-3